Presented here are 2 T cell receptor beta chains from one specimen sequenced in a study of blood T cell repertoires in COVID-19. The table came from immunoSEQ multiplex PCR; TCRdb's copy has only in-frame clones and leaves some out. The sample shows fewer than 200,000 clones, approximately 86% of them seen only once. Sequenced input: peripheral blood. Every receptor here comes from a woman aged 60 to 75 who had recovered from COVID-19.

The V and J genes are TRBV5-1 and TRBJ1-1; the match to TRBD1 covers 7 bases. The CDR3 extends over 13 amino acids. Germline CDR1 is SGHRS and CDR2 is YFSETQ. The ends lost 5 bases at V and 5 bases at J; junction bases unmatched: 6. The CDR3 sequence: CASRTGEKTEAFF. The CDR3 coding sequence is TGCGCCAGCAGAACAGGGGAAAAAACTGAAGCTTTCTTT.

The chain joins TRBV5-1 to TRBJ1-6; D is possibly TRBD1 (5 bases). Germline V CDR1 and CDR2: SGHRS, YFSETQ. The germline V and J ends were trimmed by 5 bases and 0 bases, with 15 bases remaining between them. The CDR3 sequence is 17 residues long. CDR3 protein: CASSSDSPSSYNSPLHF. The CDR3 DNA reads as TGCGCCAGCAGTTCCGACAGTCCCAGCTCCTATAATTCACCCCTCCACTTT.